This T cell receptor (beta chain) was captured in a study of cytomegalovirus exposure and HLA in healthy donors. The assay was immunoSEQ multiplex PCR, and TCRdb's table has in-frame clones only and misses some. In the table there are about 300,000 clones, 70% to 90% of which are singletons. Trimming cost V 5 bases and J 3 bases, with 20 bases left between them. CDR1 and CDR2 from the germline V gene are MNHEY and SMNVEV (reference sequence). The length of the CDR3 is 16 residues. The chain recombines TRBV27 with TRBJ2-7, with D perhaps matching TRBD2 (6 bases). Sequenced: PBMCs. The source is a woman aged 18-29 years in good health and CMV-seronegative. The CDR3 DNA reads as TGTGCCAGCAGTGCAAGGCCAACCGGGGGTCACTACGAGCAGTACTTC. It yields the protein CASSARPTGGHYEQYF.